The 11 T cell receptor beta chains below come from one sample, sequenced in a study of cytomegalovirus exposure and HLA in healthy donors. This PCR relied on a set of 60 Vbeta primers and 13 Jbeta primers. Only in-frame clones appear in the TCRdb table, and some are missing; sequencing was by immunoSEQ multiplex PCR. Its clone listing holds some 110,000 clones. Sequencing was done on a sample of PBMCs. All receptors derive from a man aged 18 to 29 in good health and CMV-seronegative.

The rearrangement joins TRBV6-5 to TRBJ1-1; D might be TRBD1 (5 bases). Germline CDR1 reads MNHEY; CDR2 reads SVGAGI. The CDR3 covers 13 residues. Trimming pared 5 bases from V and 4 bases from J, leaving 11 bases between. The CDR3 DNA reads TGTGCCAGCAGTCTCAGGGTATTCACTGAAGCTTTCTTT. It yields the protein CASSLRVFTEAFF.

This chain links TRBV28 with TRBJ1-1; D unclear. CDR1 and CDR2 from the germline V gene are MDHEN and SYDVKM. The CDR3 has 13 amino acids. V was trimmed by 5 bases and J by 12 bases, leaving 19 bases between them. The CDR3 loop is CASSRRPALETFF. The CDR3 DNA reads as TGTGCCAGCAGTCGAAGACCTGCCCTGGAGACTTTCTTT.

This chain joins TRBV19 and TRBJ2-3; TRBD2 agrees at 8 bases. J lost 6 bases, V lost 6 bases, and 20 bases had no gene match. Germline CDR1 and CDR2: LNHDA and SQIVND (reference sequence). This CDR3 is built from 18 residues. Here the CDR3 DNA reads TGTGCCAGTAGCACCTCGGCGATCGGGAGGGCCGTAGGTGATACGCAGTATTTT. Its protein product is CASSTSAIGRAVGDTQYF.

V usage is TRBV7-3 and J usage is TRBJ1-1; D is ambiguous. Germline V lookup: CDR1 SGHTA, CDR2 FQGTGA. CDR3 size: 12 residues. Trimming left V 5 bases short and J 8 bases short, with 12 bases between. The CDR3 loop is CASSPITYEAFF. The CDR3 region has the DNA TGTGCCAGCAGCCCCATAACCTACGAAGCTTTCTTT.

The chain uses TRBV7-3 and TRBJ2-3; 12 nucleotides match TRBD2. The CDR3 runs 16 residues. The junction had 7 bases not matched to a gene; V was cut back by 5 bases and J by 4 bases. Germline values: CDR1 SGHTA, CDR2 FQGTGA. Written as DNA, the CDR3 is TGTGCCAGCAGCACGGCGGGACTAGCGGGCGCAGATACGCAGTATTTT. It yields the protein CASSTAGLAGADTQYF.

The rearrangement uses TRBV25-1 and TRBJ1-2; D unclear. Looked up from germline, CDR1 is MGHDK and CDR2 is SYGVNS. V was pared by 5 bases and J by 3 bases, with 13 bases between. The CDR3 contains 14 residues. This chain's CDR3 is CASSPPVVHYGYTF. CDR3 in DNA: TGTGCCAGCAGTCCCCCGGTGGTCCACTATGGCTACACCTTC.

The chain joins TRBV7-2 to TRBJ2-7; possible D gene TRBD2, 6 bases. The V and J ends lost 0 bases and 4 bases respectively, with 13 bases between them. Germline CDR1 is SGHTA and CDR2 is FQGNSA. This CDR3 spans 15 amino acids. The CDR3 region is CASSLAGLSSYEQYF. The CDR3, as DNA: TGTGCCAGCAGCTTAGCGGGACTTTCGTCTTACGAGCAGTACTTC.

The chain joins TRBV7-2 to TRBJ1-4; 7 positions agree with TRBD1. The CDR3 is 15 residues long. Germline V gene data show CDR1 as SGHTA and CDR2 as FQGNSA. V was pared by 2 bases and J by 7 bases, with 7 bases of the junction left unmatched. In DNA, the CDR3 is TGTGCCAGCAGCTTATCACAGGGGTACGGTGAAAAACTGTTTTTT. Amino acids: CASSLSQGYGEKLFF. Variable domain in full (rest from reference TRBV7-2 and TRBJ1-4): GAGVSQSPSNKVTEKGKDVELRCDPISGHTALYWYRQSLGQGLEFLIYFQGNSAPDKSGLPSDRFSAERTGGSVSTLTIQRTQQEDSAVYLCASSLSQGYGEKLFFGSGTQLSVL.

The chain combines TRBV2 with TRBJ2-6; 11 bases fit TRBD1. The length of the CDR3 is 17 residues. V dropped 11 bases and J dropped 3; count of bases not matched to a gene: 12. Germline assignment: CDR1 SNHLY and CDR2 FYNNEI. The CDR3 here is CAGLPGQGAGGANVLTF. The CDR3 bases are TGTGCCGGACTACCCGGACAGGGGGCGGGTGGGGCCAACGTCCTGACTTTC.

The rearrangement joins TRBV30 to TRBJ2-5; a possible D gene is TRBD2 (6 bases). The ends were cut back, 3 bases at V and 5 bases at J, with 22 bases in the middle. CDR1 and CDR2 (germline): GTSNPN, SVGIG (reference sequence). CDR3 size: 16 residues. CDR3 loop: CAWRKRSTLAGETQYF. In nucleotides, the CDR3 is TGTGCCTGGAGAAAGCGATCGACTCTTGCGGGGGAGACCCAGTACTTC.

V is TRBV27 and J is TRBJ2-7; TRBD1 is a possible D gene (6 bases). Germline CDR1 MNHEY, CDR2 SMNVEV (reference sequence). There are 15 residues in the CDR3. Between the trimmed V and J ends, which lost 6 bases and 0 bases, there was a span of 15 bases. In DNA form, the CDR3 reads TGTGCCAGCAGGCCGGGACAACTTAGCTCCTACGAGCAGTACTTC. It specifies CASRPGQLSSYEQYF.